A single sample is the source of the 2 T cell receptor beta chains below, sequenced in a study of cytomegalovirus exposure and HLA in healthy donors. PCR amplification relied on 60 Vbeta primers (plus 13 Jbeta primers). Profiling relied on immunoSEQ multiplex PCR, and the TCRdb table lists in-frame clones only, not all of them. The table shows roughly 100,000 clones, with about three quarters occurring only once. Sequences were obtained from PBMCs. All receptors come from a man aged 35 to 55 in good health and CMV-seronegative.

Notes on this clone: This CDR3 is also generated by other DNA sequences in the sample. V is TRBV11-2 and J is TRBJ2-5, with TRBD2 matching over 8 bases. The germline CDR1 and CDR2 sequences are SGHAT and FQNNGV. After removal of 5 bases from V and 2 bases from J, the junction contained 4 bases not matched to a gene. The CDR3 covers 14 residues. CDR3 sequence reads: CASSPTSVQETQYF. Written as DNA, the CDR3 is TGTGCCAGCAGCCCGACTAGCGTGCAAGAGACCCAGTACTTC.

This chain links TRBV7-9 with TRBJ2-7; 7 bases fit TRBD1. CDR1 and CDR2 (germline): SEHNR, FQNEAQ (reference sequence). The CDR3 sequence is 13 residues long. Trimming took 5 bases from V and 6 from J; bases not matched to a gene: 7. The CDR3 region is CASSGWTGPEQYF. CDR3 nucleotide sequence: TGTGCCAGCAGCGGGTGGACAGGACCCGAGCAGTACTTC.